This is a list of T cell receptor beta chains from one sample in a study of blood T cells in healthy people across ages. TCRdb re-called the 5' RACE reads with MiXCR, one entry per CDR3 protein. Of about 1,000,000 distinct CDR3 sequences listed, around 45% are singletons. The sample consisted of blood. The source is a woman aged 60-75 years in good health. CDR3s include the opening cysteine and the closing phenylalanine or tryptophan. A D gene is named only where the DNA matches it firmly. Size tells how often a clone was seen (once, few, many) or the class of an expanded clone, and some rows leave it out.

>TRBV20-1|TRBJ2-1|TRBD2|-
TGCAGTGCTAGGGGGGAGGGTTCCTACAATGAGCAGTTCTTC
CSARGEGSYNEQFF
>TRBV12-3/TRBV12-4|TRBJ2-5|-|-
TGTGCCAGCAGTTCGATTTGGGAGACCCAGTACTTC
CASSSIWETQYF
>TRBV12-3/TRBV12-4|TRBJ1-1|-|-
TGTGCCAGCAGTTTTTACAATAAAGCGAGGGCTTTCTTT
CASSFYNKARAFF
>TRBV6-6|TRBJ2-1|TRBD1|-
TGTGCCAGCCATACAGGGGGGAGGAATGAGCAGTTCTTC
CASHTGGRNEQFF
>TRBV12-3/TRBV12-4|TRBJ2-1|-|-
TGTGCCAGCAGTTTAGCGTCTAGTAGCAATGAGCAGTTCTTC
CASSLASSSNEQFF
>TRBV5-1|TRBJ2-1|TRBD2|-
TGCGCCAGCAGCTTGGACGGACTAGCGGGAGAAGGAAACAATGAGCAGTTCTTC
CASSLDGLAGEGNNEQFF
>TRBV5-1|TRBJ2-7|-|-
TGCGCCAGCAGCTTGGTTCGGGGAGGAGACTACGAGCAGTACTTC
CASSLVRGGDYEQYF
>TRBV2|TRBJ2-6|TRBD2|-
TGTGCCAGCAGTGACCCGATTCCCGGGACTAGCGGGAGGGAATTCTCTGGGGCCAACGTCCTGACTTTC
CASSDPIPGTSGREFSGANVLTF
>TRBV3-1|TRBJ2-1|TRBD2|-
TGTGCCAGCAGCCAGGACGGGCTAGCGGGAGTGGAAAGGTTCTTC
CASSQDGLAGVERFF
>TRBV2|TRBJ2-7|-|-
TGTGCCAGCAGTGAAGCGTCGGCCGCCACCTACGAGCAGTACTTC
CASSEASAATYEQYF
>TRBV20-1|TRBJ2-4|-|few
TGCAGTGTCCCGACAGAGGGGTCTTCGGCCAAAAACATTCAGTACTTC
CSVPTEGSSAKNIQYF
>TRBV7-2|TRBJ2-7|-|once
TGTGCCAGCAGCTTAAACCCCAGCGAATCCTACGAGCAGTACTTC
CASSLNPSESYEQYF
>TRBV21-1|TRBJ2-5|-|-
TGTGCCAGCAGCAAAGGGAGGGTCGGAGAGACCCAGTACTTC
CASSKGRVGETQYF
>TRBV10-3|TRBJ2-5|-|-
TGTGCCATCAGTGAGGGAAAGGAGACCCAGTACTTC
CAISEGKETQYF
>TRBV27|TRBJ2-1|TRBD2|-
TGTGCCACCTCGCTAGCGGGAGGGTACAATGAGCAGTTCTTC
CATSLAGGYNEQFF
>TRBV20-1|TRBJ2-5|-|-
TGCAGTGCTCCGCCGTCCTCGACCGGCCCGAACCAAGAGACCCAGTACTTC
CSAPPSSTGPNQETQYF
>TRBV5-1|TRBJ2-1|TRBD1|-
TGCGCCACCGGGACAGGGCCCCACAATGAGCAGTTCTTC
CATGTGPHNEQFF
>TRBV25-1|TRBJ1-2|-|-
TGTGCCAGCAGGTCTGGCTATGGCTACACCTTC
CASRSGYGYTF